Listed below are T cell receptor beta chains from one sample, sequenced in a study of cytomegalovirus exposure and HLA in healthy donors. The table came from immunoSEQ multiplex PCR; TCRdb's copy has only in-frame clones and leaves some out. The table has about 140,000 clones, about 82% seen once. Sequencing was performed on PBMCs. The receptors here all came from a man aged 30 to 45 in good health. Both conserved end residues are part of each CDR3. Each record gives: V gene, clone size, J gene, D gene, CDR3 DNA, CDR3 protein. A D gene is named only where the DNA matches it firmly. Some rows mark clone size as missing; the rest say once, few, many or name a class of expanded clone.

>TRBV28|-|TRBJ2-2|TRBD2
TGTGCCAGCAGGCGTCCCGGACTAGCGGGACCTGGGGAGCTGTTTTTT
CASRRPGLAGPGELFF
>TRBV7-9|few|TRBJ2-5|TRBD2
TGTTCCAGCAGCCAGCGACTAGCGGGAGGCAGAGAGACCCAGTACTTC
CSSSQRLAGGRETQYF
>TRBV7-2|-|TRBJ1-5|-
TGTGCCAGCGGCCTCAATCAGCCCCAGCATTTT
CASGLNQPQHF
>TRBV18|-|TRBJ1-1|-
TGTGCCAGCTCCCCCCCCAGTTACAACACTGAAGCTTTCTTT
CASSPPSYNTEAFF
>TRBV7-6|-|TRBJ2-7|-
TGTGCCAGCAGCTCCTACGTGGAGGGTGTAGACGAGCAGTACTTC
CASSSYVEGVDEQYF
>TRBV25-1|few|TRBJ1-1|-
TGTGCCAGCAGTGAATGGCAGGGATCTGAAGCTTTCTTT
CASSEWQGSEAFF
>TRBV11-3|-|TRBJ2-1|-
TGTGCCAGCAGCTTAATGGGGAGCTCCTACAATGAGCAGTTCTTC
CASSLMGSSYNEQFF
>TRBV19|-|TRBJ2-5|-
TGTGCCAGTAGTATGGGCCCCTTCGGTACGGAGACCCAGTACTTC
CASSMGPFGTETQYF
>TRBV5-4|-|TRBJ2-1|TRBD2
TGTGCCAGCAGCCTGGCCCCGAGCGGGAGGGAGTTCTTC
CASSLAPSGREFF
>TRBV4-3|few|TRBJ1-2|TRBD1
TGCGCCAGCAGCCACACAGGGGGCAGCTATGGCTACACCTTC
CASSHTGGSYGYTF
>TRBV4-1|-|TRBJ1-5|-
TGCGCCAGCAGCCACAGCGTAGCGGGCAATCAGCCCCAGCATTTT
CASSHSVAGNQPQHF
>TRBV7-2|-|TRBJ2-2|TRBD2
TGTGCCAGCAGCCCCCGGACTAGCGGGAACACCGGGGAGCTGTTTTTT
CASSPRTSGNTGELFF
>TRBV30|-|TRBJ2-2|TRBD2
TGTGCCTGGGCGGGAGGTGCCCCCGGGGAGCTGTTTTTT
CAWAGGAPGELFF
>TRBV4-1|-|TRBJ2-1|-
TGCGCCAGCAGCCAAGTGGACACCTCCTACAATGAGCAGTTCTTC
CASSQVDTSYNEQFF
>TRBV4-1|-|TRBJ2-7|-
TGCGCCAGCAGCCAAGCGGGGGGCAGGGTCACCGAGCAGTACTTC
CASSQAGGRVTEQYF
>TRBV4-3|-|TRBJ1-2|-
TGCGCCAGCAGCCTAGGGGTAGGGGATGGCTACACCTTC
CASSLGVGDGYTF
>TRBV28|-|TRBJ2-5|TRBD2
TGTGCCAGCAGCCCCAGGCTTTGGGAGGGTGAGACCCAGTACTTC
CASSPRLWEGETQYF
>TRBV28|-|TRBJ2-1|TRBD2
TGTGCCAGCAGTTTACGGGAGGGTGAGCAGTTCTTC
CASSLREGEQFF
>TRBV7-9|-|TRBJ1-6|TRBD1
TGTGCCAGCAGCTTAGACCTTGACAGGGTTTCACCCCTCCACTTT
CASSLDLDRVSPLHF
>TRBV5-1|-|TRBJ2-7|-
TGCGCCAGGCCCGGGACATTCGCTACGAGGCAGTACTTC
CARPGTFATRQYF
>TRBV30|-|TRBJ1-3|TRBD1
TGTGCCTGGAGTGTAGACAGGGCTGGAAACACCATATATTTT
CAWSVDRAGNTIYF
>TRBV6-4|-|TRBJ2-1|TRBD1
TGTGCCAGCAGTGGTGAGGGGGCGAGCGATGAGCAGTTCTTC
CASSGEGASDEQFF
>TRBV19|few|TRBJ2-7|-
TGTGCCAGTAGTATAGACGACAGGAACACCTACGAGCAGTACTTC
CASSIDDRNTYEQYF
>TRBV20-1|-|TRBJ2-1|-
TGCAGTGCTCGCAGCGCCAATGAGCAGTTCTTC
CSARSANEQFF
>TRBV19|-|TRBJ2-3|TRBD2
TGTGCCAGTAGGAAACTAGCGGCTAGCACAGATACGCAGTATTTT
CASRKLAASTDTQYF
>TRBV7-9|-|TRBJ1-4|-
TGTTCCAGCAGCCCGACAGGTGGGAAACTGTTTTTT
CSSSPTGGKLFF
>TRBV28|-|TRBJ1-5|-
TGTGCCAGCAGTTTATTTCGGGGGGAGCAGCCCCAGCATTTT
CASSLFRGEQPQHF